This TCR beta chain came from a study of cytomegalovirus exposure and HLA in healthy donors. The study's findings and limits: A later analysis reportedly found that, within productive TCRs, an Asian-associated ancestry cluster had fewer N-insertions than the mean observed across the roughly 670 donors.

To note about this clone: Its specificity is unknown.

Germline V gene sequence: CDR1 MNHNY, CDR2 SVGAGI (reference sequence). The ends were cut back, 3 bases at V and 5 bases at J, with 16 bases in the middle. The CDR3 is made up of 15 amino acids. Primers for the PCR totalled 60 Vbeta and 13 Jbeta. Libraries were prepared by immunoSEQ multiplex PCR; TCRdb keeps only in-frame clonotypes and omits some of them. The repertoire has around 100,000 clones, roughly 80% of them found once; the top ten carry roughly a fifth. The V and J genes are TRBV6-6 and TRBJ1-2, with no clear D. The receptor was isolated from a man aged 25-40 years in good health and CMV-seropositive. The sample consisted of PBMCs. This CDR3 is CASSYPLGGMYGYTF. DNA for the CDR3: TGTGCCAGCAGTTATCCCTTGGGAGGGATGTATGGCTACACCTTC.